The TCR beta chain under discussion was sequenced for a study of blood T cell repertoires in COVID-19. About the research overall: The United States, Italy and Spain provided the acute and convalescent COVID-19 samples. Nucleic acid was either cDNA or gDNA, and it came from T cells, B-cell-depleted T cells, or PBMCs.

Within 2 weeks of study entry, exposed participants had contacted a PCR-confirmed or clinician-diagnosed COVID-19 case. Per the authors' pipeline: Reference gene primers were amplified, and this amplification served to estimate nucleated cell counts. Only in-frame clones appear in the TCRdb table, and some are missing; sequencing was by immunoSEQ multiplex PCR. V and J calls plus clone size are reproduced from that table; the DNA served to infer D and trimming. This table holds about 220,000 clones, 90% found once. The CDR3 is 18 amino acids. Germline CDR1 reads LGHDT; CDR2 reads YNNKEL (reference sequence). Trimming removed 4 bases from V and 0 bases from J, with 16 bases in between.

This clonotype was sampled from a man younger than 45 who had been exposed to COVID-19. Sequencing input: PBMCs or T cells enriched from blood (not recorded which). The chain employs TRBV3-1 (or the pseudogene TRBV3-2) and TRBJ2-6, with D tentatively TRBD1 (6 bases). The CDR3 loop is CASSLSGGGPSGANVLTF. CDR3 nucleotides: TGTGCCAGCAGCCTAAGTGGTGGGGGCCCCTCTGGGGCCAACGTCCTGACTTTC.